The T cell receptor beta chain described here comes from a study of T cells after yellow fever vaccination. MiXCR, applied by TCRdb to the 5' RACE reads, yields one record per CDR3 protein. The profile covers a few hundred thousand distinct CDR3 sequences, with about 4% appearing a single time and approximately 25% taken by the ten largest. The CDR3 consists of 16 residues. Unmatched junction bases numbered 9, after V lost 4 bases and J lost 5 bases. Germline CDR1 is SGHRS and CDR2 is YFSETQ. This specimen was PBMCs, taken 5 days after the yellow fever booster vaccination. The receptor's source is a man between 18 and 29 years old who received the YFV17D yellow fever vaccine. The gene calls are TRBV5-1 and TRBJ2-2; TRBD2 aligns across 9 bases. This CDR3 reads CASSPGAGGPTGELFF. The CDR3 DNA follows: TGCGCCAGCAGCCCCGGTGCGGGGGGGCCTACCGGGGAGCTGTTTTTT.